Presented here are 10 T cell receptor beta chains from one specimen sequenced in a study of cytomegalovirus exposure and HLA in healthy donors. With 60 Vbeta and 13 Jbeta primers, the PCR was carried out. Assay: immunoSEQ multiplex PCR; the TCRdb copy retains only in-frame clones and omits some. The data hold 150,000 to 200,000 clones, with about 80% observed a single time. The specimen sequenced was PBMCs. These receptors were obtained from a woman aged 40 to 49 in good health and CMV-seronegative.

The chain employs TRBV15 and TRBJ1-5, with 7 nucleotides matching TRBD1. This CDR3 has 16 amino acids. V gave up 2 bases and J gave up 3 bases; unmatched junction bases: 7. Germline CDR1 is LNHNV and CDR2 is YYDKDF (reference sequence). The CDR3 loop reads CATSRSKTGPNQPQHF. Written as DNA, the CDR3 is TGTGCCACCAGCAGATCAAAGACAGGGCCCAATCAGCCCCAGCATTTT.

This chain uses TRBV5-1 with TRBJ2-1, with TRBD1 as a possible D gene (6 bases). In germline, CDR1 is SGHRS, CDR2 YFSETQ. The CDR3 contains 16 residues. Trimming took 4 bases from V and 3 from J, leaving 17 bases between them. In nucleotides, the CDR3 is TGCGCCAGCAGCGTCTCATCAGGGGTTTACTACAATGAGCAGTTCTTC. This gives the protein CASSVSSGVYYNEQFF.

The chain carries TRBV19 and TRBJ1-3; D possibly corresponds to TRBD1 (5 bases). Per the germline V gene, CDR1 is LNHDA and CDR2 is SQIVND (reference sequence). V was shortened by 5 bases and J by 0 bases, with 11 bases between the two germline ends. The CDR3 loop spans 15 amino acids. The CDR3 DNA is TGTGCCAGTAGTGACAGCTCAAGCTCTGGAAACACCATATATTTT. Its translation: CASSDSSSSGNTIYF.

The chain's CDR3 is CASSLAGLAGGWSEQFF. The CDR3 DNA reads as TGTGCCAGCAGCTTAGCCGGACTAGCGGGAGGTTGGAGTGAGCAGTTCTTC. The rearrangement uses TRBV7-8 and TRBJ2-1; 14 positions match TRBD2. Germline loops: CDR1 SGHVS, CDR2 FQNEAQ. The CDR3 has 17 residues. The V segment lost 0 bases and the J segment 9 bases; nucleotides outside the gene matches: 7. Drawing the rest from reference TRBV7-8 and TRBJ2-1, the complete variable domain is GAGVSQSPRYKVAKRGQDVALRCDPISGHVSLFWYQQALGQGPEFLTYFQNEAQLDKSGLPSDRFFAERPEGSVSTLKIQRTQQEDSAVYLCASSLAGLAGGWSEQFFGPGTRLTVL.

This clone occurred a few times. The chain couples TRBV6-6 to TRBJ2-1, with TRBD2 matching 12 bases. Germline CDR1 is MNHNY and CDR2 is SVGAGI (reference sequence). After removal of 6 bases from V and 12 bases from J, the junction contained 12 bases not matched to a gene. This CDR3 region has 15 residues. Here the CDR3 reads CASSTRLAGDPRQFF. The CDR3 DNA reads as TGTGCCAGCAGCACCAGACTAGCGGGAGACCCCCGGCAGTTCTTC.

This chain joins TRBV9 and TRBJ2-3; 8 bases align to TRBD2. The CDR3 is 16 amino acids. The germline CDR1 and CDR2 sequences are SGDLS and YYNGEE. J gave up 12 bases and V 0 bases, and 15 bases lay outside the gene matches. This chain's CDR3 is CASSVGSGTDGTSQYF. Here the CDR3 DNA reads TGTGCCAGCAGCGTAGGGTCCGGGACCGACGGGACTAGTCAGTATTTT.

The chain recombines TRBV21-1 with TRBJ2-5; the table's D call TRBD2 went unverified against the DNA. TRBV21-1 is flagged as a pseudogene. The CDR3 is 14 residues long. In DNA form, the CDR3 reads TGTGCCAGCAGCAAAGGAGGGTATCAAGAGACCCAGTACTTC. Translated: CASSKGGYQETQYF.

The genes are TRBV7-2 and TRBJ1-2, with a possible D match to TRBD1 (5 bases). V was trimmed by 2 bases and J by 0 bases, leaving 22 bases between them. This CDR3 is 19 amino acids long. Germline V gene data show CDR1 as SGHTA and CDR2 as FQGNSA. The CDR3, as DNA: TGTGCCAGCAGCTTAAATAGTAGGCGGCGGGGCCCAGCTAACTATGGCTACACCTTC. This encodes CASSLNSRRRGPANYGYTF.

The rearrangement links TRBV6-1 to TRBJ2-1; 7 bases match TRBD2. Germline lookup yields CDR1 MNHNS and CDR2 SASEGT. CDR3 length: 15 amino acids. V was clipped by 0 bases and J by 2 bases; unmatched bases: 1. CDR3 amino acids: CASSEAGGPYNEQFF. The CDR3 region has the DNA TGTGCCAGCAGTGAAGCGGGAGGGCCCTACAATGAGCAGTTCTTC.

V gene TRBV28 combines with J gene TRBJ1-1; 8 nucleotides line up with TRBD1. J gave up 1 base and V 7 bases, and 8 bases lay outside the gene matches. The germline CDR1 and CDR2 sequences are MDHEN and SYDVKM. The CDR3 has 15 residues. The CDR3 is CASTPTQGANTEAFF. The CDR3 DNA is TGTGCCAGCACCCCAACTCAGGGGGCGAACACTGAAGCTTTCTTT.